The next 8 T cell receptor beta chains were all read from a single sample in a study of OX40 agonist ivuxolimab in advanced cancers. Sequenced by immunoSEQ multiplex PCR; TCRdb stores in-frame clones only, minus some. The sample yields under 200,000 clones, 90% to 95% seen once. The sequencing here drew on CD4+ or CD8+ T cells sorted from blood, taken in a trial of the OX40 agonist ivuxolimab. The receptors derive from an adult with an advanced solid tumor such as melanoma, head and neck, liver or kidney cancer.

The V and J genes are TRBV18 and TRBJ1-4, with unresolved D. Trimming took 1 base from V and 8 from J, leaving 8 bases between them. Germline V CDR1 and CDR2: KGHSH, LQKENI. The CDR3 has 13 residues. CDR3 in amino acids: CASSPLVLEKLFF. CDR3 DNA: TGTGCCAGCTCACCACTGGTCCTAGAAAAACTGTTTTTT.

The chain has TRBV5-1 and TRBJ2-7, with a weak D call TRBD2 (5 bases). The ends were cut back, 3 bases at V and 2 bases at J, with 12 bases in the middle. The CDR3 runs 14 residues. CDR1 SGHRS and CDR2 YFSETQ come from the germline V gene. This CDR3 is CASSYGEITYEQYF. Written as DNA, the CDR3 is TGCGCCAGCAGCTACGGGGAGATAACCTACGAGCAGTACTTC. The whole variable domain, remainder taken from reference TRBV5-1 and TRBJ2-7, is KAGVTQTPRYLIKTRGQQVTLSCSPISGHRSVSWYQQTPGQGLQFLFEYFSETQRNKGNFPGRFSGRQFSNSRSEMNVSTLELGDSALYLCASSYGEITYEQYFGPGTRLTVT.

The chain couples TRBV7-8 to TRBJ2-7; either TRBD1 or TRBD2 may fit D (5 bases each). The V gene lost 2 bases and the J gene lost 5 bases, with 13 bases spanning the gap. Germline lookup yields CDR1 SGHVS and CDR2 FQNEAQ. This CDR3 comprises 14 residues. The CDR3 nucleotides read TGTGCCAGCAGCTTAAGCCGGGACGTCGACGAGCAGTACTTC. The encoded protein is CASSLSRDVDEQYF.

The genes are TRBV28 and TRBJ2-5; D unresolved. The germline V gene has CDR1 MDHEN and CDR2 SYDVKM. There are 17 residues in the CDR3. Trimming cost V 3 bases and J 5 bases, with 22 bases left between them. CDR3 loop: CASSFVWAGVGRETQYF. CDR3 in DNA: TGTGCCAGCAGTTTTGTTTGGGCAGGAGTAGGTAGGGAGACCCAGTACTTC.

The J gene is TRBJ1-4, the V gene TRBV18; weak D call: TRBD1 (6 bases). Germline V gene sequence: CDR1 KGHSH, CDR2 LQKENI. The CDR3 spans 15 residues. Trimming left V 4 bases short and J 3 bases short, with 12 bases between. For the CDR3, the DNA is TGTGCCAGCTCACTTAACGGGACACCTAATGAAAAACTGTTTTTT. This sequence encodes CASSLNGTPNEKLFF.

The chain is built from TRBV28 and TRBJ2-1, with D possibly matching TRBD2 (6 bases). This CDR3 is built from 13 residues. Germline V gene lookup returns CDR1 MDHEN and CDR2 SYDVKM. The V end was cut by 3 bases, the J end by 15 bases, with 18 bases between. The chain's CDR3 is CASSFFRRDEWFF. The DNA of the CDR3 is TGTGCCAGCAGTTTCTTCCGGCGGGATGAGTGGTTCTTC.

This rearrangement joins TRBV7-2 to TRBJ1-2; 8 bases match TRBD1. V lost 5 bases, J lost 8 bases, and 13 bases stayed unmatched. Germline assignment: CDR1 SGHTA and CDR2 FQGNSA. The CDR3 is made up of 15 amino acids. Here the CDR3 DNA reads TGTGCCAGCAGCCCCCGTGACAGGGGTCTAGCCGGCTACACCTTC. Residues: CASSPRDRGLAGYTF.

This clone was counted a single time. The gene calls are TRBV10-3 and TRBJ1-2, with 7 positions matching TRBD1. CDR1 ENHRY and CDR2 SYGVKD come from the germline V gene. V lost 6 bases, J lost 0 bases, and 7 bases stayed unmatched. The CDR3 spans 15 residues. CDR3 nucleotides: TGTGCCATCAGGGAGGACAGGTCCACTAACTATGGCTACACCTTC. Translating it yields CAIREDRSTNYGYTF.